These 18 T cell receptor beta chains originate from one sample sequenced in a study of cytomegalovirus exposure and HLA in healthy donors. In the PCR, 60 Vbeta and 13 Jbeta primers were used. The method was immunoSEQ multiplex PCR; TCRdb's version includes in-frame clones alone and lacks a portion of them. The sample yields over 150,000 clones, about four fifths seen once. The material sequenced was PBMCs. The source of these receptors is a man in his forties or fifties in good health and CMV-seropositive.

The genes are TRBV29-1 and TRBJ1-1; tentatively, D is TRBD1 (6 bases). The CDR3 loop spans 16 amino acids. Trimming removed 5 bases from V and 1 base from J, with 20 bases in between. CDR1 and CDR2 from the germline V gene are SQVTM and ANQGSEA. Written as DNA, the CDR3 is TGCAGCGTTCACCTGGGGCGCCGGGGGGCGAACACTGAAGCTTTCTTT. This encodes CSVHLGRRGANTEAFF.

The chain is built from TRBV10-2 and TRBJ1-1; D remains ambiguous. Germline V lookup: CDR1 WSHSY, CDR2 SAAADI. Trimming removed 3 bases from V and 9 bases from J, with 23 bases in between. The CDR3 spans 16 residues. The CDR3 sequence is CASSDSGGQFVLKAFF. The CDR3 nucleotides are TGCGCCAGCAGTGATTCCGGAGGGCAGTTCGTGCTTAAAGCTTTCTTT.

This chain joins TRBV5-1 and TRBJ1-5; D might be TRBD1 (5 bases). Germline CDR1 and CDR2: SGHRS and YFSETQ. Trimming removed 0 bases from V and 7 bases from J, with 8 bases in between. The CDR3 spans 13 residues. The CDR3: CASSLGWGQPQHF. The CDR3 nucleotides read TGCGCCAGCAGCTTGGGATGGGGCCAGCCCCAGCATTTT.

V usage is TRBV14 and J usage is TRBJ1-2, with TRBD1 as a possible D gene (5 bases). CDR1 SGHDN and CDR2 FVKESK come from the germline V gene. Trimming removed 5 bases at V and 3 bases at J, with 10 bases between. CDR3 length: 13 residues. The chain's CDR3 is CASSDIGDYGYTF. DNA for the CDR3: TGTGCCAGCAGCGATATAGGGGACTATGGCTACACCTTC.

The chain is built from TRBV7-2 and TRBJ2-7; maybe TRBD1 (6 bases). This CDR3 spans 16 amino acids. Germline V gene data show CDR1 as SGHTA and CDR2 as FQGNSA. V lost 4 bases, J lost 3 bases, and 19 bases lay in between. CDR3 amino acids: CASSSGPQGKHYEQYF. CDR3 DNA: TGTGCCAGCAGCTCTGGACCACAGGGAAAGCACTACGAGCAGTACTTC.

The CDR3 bases are TGCAGCGTTGCCTGGACAGGTTCCGGCTACACCTTC. It yields the protein CSVAWTGSGYTF. The chain employs TRBV29-1 and TRBJ1-2; 7 nucleotides match TRBD1. The CDR3 length is 12 residues. Germline trimming cut 4 bases from V and 8 bases from J; bases unmatched to any gene: 7. Germline V lookup: CDR1 SQVTM, CDR2 ANQGSEA. Full variable domain (outside the CDR3, taken from reference TRBV29-1 and TRBJ1-2): SAVISQKPSRDICQRGTSLTIQCQVDSQVTMMFWYRQQPGQSLTLIATANQGSEATYESGFVIDKFPISRPNLTFSTLTVSNMSPEDSSIYLCSVAWTGSGYTFGSGTRLTVV.

The rearrangement links TRBV5-4 to TRBJ2-3; D ambiguous. The CDR3 totals 16 residues. Trimming shortened V by 2 bases and J by 1 base, and 14 bases separated the two germline ends. The germline gives CDR1 SGHNT, CDR2 YYREEE (reference sequence). CDR3 nucleotide sequence: TGTGCCAGCAGCTTTAAACAGTCTACTGGCACAGATACGCAGTATTTT. Translated: CASSFKQSTGTDTQYF.

CDR3 coding DNA: TGTGCCACCACCCCGCCAGGGGGCGCGAGGGAGCAGTACTTC. Its protein product is CATTPPGGAREQYF. The genes are TRBV28 and TRBJ2-7; 8 nucleotides agree with TRBD1. Trimming took 10 bases from V and 7 from J; bases not matched to a gene: 15. CDR3 size: 14 residues. Germline assignment: CDR1 MDHEN and CDR2 SYDVKM.

CDR3 DNA sequence: TGTGCCAGCAGTTACTCCTGGGGCAATCCCACTGAAGCTTTCTTT. Its protein is CASSYSWGNPTEAFF. The V gene is TRBV6-5, the J gene TRBJ1-1, with D tentatively TRBD1 (5 bases). This CDR3 spans 15 amino acids. Trimming shortened V by 0 bases and J by 4 bases, and 12 bases separated the two germline ends. In germline, CDR1 is MNHEY, CDR2 SVGAGI.

J is TRBJ1-4 and V is TRBV19; 7 bases align to TRBD1. CDR1 and CDR2 (germline): LNHDA, SQIVND (reference sequence). J gave up 6 bases and V 10 bases, and 11 bases lay outside the gene matches. This CDR3 has 14 residues. The DNA for the CDR3 is TGTGCCACGGGCCGGGACAGCGGGTATGAAAAACTGTTTTTT. Translated, it gives CATGRDSGYEKLFF.

V is TRBV28 and J is TRBJ1-1; no reliable D call. The germline V gene has CDR1 MDHEN and CDR2 SYDVKM. V lost 2 bases and J lost 9, with 10 bases in between. This CDR3 region has 12 residues. In nucleotides, the CDR3 is TGTGCCAGCAGTTTAGGCGGGAAGAAAGCTTTCTTT. It specifies CASSLGGKKAFF.

V usage is TRBV4-1 and J usage is TRBJ2-1, with no clear D. The CDR3 runs to 12 residues. Germline V gene sequence: CDR1 MGHRA, CDR2 YSYEKL. The V and J ends lost 3 bases and 9 bases respectively, with 9 bases between them. The CDR3 DNA is TGCGCCAGCAGCCACGACGGGTTTGAGCAGTTCTTC. This gives the protein CASSHDGFEQFF.

The V gene is TRBV4-1, the J gene TRBJ1-4; D is unclear. Trimming removed 1 base at V and 0 bases at J, with 9 bases between. Germline V CDR1 and CDR2: MGHRA, YSYEKL. The CDR3 totals 16 residues. The CDR3 spells CASSQGLVATNEKLFF. CDR3 coding DNA: TGCGCCAGCAGCCAAGGTCTAGTAGCAACTAATGAAAAACTGTTTTTT.

The chain recombines TRBV4-3 with TRBJ1-4, with D maybe TRBD1 (6 bases). Germline lookup yields CDR1 LGHNA and CDR2 YSLEER. CDR3 length: 17 residues. Trimming shortened V by 1 base and J by 4 bases, and 16 bases separated the two germline ends. Here the CDR3 DNA reads TGCGCCAGCAGCCAAGCTCCGGTGGGGGCTGGTAATGAAAAACTGTTTTTT. Residues: CASSQAPVGAGNEKLFF.

V usage is TRBV11-2 and J usage is TRBJ1-4; D is perhaps TRBD1 (5 bases). This CDR3 region has 14 residues. V lost 2 bases and J lost 10, with 14 bases in between. Germline V gene sequence: CDR1 SGHAT, CDR2 FQNNGV. This CDR3 is CASSLMAGQGKLFF. The CDR3 nucleotides are TGTGCCAGCAGCTTAATGGCGGGGCAAGGAAAACTGTTTTTT.

The chain carries TRBV2 and TRBJ1-3; 8 bases agree with TRBD1. This CDR3 is built from 12 residues. With 11 bases clipped from V and 2 bases from J, the junction kept 2 bases outside the gene matches. Germline CDR1 SNHLY, CDR2 FYNNEI. The CDR3, as DNA: TGTGCCGTGACAGGGGCTGGAAACACCATATATTTT. Protein sequence: CAVTGAGNTIYF.

The CDR3 sequence: CAISESLDSLASNQPQHF. The CDR3 bases are TGTGCCATCAGTGAGTCCCTAGACAGTTTGGCCAGCAATCAGCCCCAGCATTTT. This chain joins TRBV10-3 and TRBJ1-5; the D gene is possibly TRBD1 (5 bases). Trimming removed 0 bases at V and 1 base at J, with 16 bases between. Germline assignment: CDR1 ENHRY and CDR2 SYGVKD. The CDR3 length is 18 residues.

This sequence joins TRBV27 and TRBJ2-7; a weak D match, TRBD1 (6 bases). Germline V CDR1 and CDR2: MNHEY, SMNVEV (reference sequence). The CDR3 runs 13 residues. V gave up 6 bases and J gave up 6 bases, with 15 bases separating them. The CDR3 DNA follows: TGTGCCAGCAGACAGCTACAGGGTCTCGAGCAGTACTTC. This sequence encodes CASRQLQGLEQYF.